Described below is a single TCR beta chain sequence and its context. This specimen comes from a study of cytomegalovirus exposure and HLA in healthy donors. Trimming removed 2 bases from V and 1 base from J, with 11 bases in between. The CDR3 sequence is 16 residues long. Per germline, CDR1 SGHAT and CDR2 FQNNGV. The PCR employed 60 Vbeta primers together with 13 Jbeta primers. Libraries were prepared by immunoSEQ multiplex PCR; TCRdb keeps only in-frame clonotypes and omits some of them. This table has more than 150,000 clones, roughly four fifths appearing once. The source material was PBMCs. The clonotype was recovered from a young woman in good health and CMV-seronegative. The rearrangement links TRBV11-2 to TRBJ2-2; weak D call: TRBD2 (6 bases). The CDR3 DNA follows: TGTGCCAGCAGCTTAATAGTCGGGGGGAACACCGGGGAGCTGTTTTTT. It encodes CASSLIVGGNTGELFF.